This entry lists 13 T cell receptor beta chains sequenced from one sample in a study of a mutant IDH1 vaccine in newly diagnosed glioma. Described time point: baseline, week 1 (first vaccination visit). Noted treatment: pre-vaccination baseline after standard-of-care therapy. Using immunoSEQ multiplex PCR, the repertoire was profiled, and TCRdb retains in-frame clones only, with some absent. The sample holds tens of thousands of clones, roughly nine tenths seen once. Here the sequenced sample was PBMCs, taken from a glioma patient treated with radiotherapy, temozolomide or both. The source of these receptors is a young man with glioma.

This chain links TRBV5-6 with TRBJ1-1, with 9 nucleotides matching TRBD1. CDR1 SGHDT and CDR2 YYEEEE come from the germline V gene. The CDR3 is 13 amino acids. With V trimmed by 3 bases and J by 10 bases, 7 bases remained unmatched. The CDR3 sequence: CASSWPGQGLAFF. The DNA of the CDR3 is TGTGCCAGCAGCTGGCCCGGACAGGGGTTAGCTTTCTTT.

J is TRBJ1-1 and V is TRBV30; 8 bases agree with TRBD1. The germline V gene encodes CDR1 GTSNPN and CDR2 SVGIG (reference sequence). This CDR3 contains 11 residues. The junction had 1 base not matched to a gene; V was cut back by 5 bases and J by 5 bases. In DNA form, the CDR3 reads TGTGCCTGGTACAGGGGGACTGAAGCTTTCTTT. Its protein product is CAWYRGTEAFF.

The chain recombines TRBV7-7 with TRBJ1-1; D call uncertain. CDR3 size: 13 residues. The V and J ends lost 1 base and 0 bases respectively, with 3 bases between them. Looked up from germline, CDR1 is SSHAT and CDR2 is FNYEAQ (reference sequence). CDR3 in DNA: TGTGCCAGCAGCTTAGAGGTGAACACTGAAGCTTTCTTT. It is translated as CASSLEVNTEAFF.

The chain has TRBV5-1 and TRBJ1-1; no reliable D call. The CDR3 is made up of 13 amino acids. V lost 4 bases, J lost 6 bases, and 13 bases lay in between. Germline CDR1 SGHRS, CDR2 YFSETQ. CDR3 residues: CASSPTPGAEAFF. CDR3 coding DNA: TGCGCCAGCAGCCCCACCCCCGGCGCTGAAGCTTTCTTT.

The chain links TRBV28 to TRBJ1-3; D call uncertain. Germline V CDR1 and CDR2: MDHEN, SYDVKM. Between the trimmed V and J ends, which lost 3 bases and 3 bases, there was a span of 9 bases. The CDR3 is made up of 14 amino acids. The CDR3 DNA sequence: TGTGCCAGCAGTTTTGTGGCGGTTGGAAACACCATATATTTT. Its protein product is CASSFVAVGNTIYF. The full variable domain, rest sourced from reference TRBV28 and TRBJ1-3, is DVKVTQSSRYLVKRTGEKVFLECVQDMDHENMFWYRQDPGLGLRLIYFSYDVKMKEKGDIPEGYSVSREKKERFSLILESASTNQTSMYLCASSFVAVGNTIYFGEGSWLTVV.

The count of this clone is one. CDR3 residues: CASKIGQGFYEQYF. The CDR3, as DNA: TGTGCCAGCAAAATTGGACAGGGATTCTACGAGCAGTACTTC. V is TRBV6-6 and J is TRBJ2-7, with 8 bases fitting TRBD1. Germline trimming cut 7 bases from V and 3 bases from J; bases unmatched to any gene: 8. The CDR3 length is 14 residues. Per the germline V gene, CDR1 is MNHNY and CDR2 is SVGAGI (reference sequence).

The rearrangement links TRBV19 to TRBJ2-1; 8 positions match TRBD1. V gave up 7 bases and J gave up 3 bases; unmatched junction bases: 5. CDR1 and CDR2 from the germline V gene are LNHDA and SQIVND (reference sequence). The CDR3 is 14 residues long. The CDR3 DNA follows: TGTGCCAGTACCGGGACAGGTTACTACAATGAGCAGTTCTTC. It codes for CASTGTGYYNEQFF.

The chain has TRBV28 and TRBJ1-5; D is undetermined. The germline V gene encodes CDR1 MDHEN and CDR2 SYDVKM. Trimming removed 7 bases from V and 2 bases from J, with 12 bases in between. The CDR3 loop spans 14 amino acids. CDR3 in amino acids: CASTPLLGNQPQHF. The CDR3 DNA reads TGTGCCAGCACCCCACTCTTGGGCAATCAGCCCCAGCATTTT.

The chain joins TRBV5-1 to TRBJ1-1, with 12 bases matching TRBD1. Germline V gene sequence: CDR1 SGHRS, CDR2 YFSETQ. The CDR3 runs to 16 residues. Trimming cost V 4 bases and J 3 bases; bases outside gene matches: 7. The CDR3 reads CASSPGQGALDTEAFF. CDR3 in DNA: TGCGCCAGCAGCCCGGGACAGGGGGCCTTGGACACTGAAGCTTTCTTT.

The genes are TRBV5-6 and TRBJ1-1, with D unclear. The CDR3 extends over 13 amino acids. From germline, CDR1 is SGHDT and CDR2 YYEEEE. The V gene lost 1 base and the J gene lost 0 bases, with 4 bases spanning the gap. In nucleotides, the CDR3 is TGTGCCAGCAGCTTGCCGGTGAACACTGAAGCTTTCTTT. Translating gives CASSLPVNTEAFF.

The gene calls are TRBV15 and TRBJ1-3; D not resolved. This CDR3 has 15 residues. Germline V gives CDR1 LNHNV, CDR2 YYDKDF (reference sequence). V lost 0 bases to trimming and J lost 0 bases, with 6 bases between them. The CDR3 DNA follows: TGTGCCACCAGCAGAGATCCGATCTCTGGAAACACCATATATTTT. This translates into CATSRDPISGNTIYF.

The chain has TRBV7-9 and TRBJ1-1; D is unclear. The V gene lost 3 bases and the J gene lost 6 bases, with 8 bases spanning the gap. The CDR3 loop spans 12 amino acids. Germline V gene sequence: CDR1 SEHNR, CDR2 FQNEAQ (reference sequence). This chain's CDR3 is CASSFLSSEAFF. In DNA form, the CDR3 reads TGTGCCAGCAGCTTTTTAAGTTCTGAAGCTTTCTTT.

The J gene is TRBJ2-3, the V gene TRBV30; 11 nucleotides align to TRBD2. The CDR3 is made up of 14 amino acids. The V gene end was trimmed by 2 bases and the J gene end by 5 bases; junction bases not matched to a gene: 3. Germline-derived CDR1 and CDR2 are GTSNPN and SVGIG (reference sequence). DNA of the CDR3: TGTGCCTGGAGTCTAGCGGGAGGCGGAGATACGCAGTATTTT. It specifies CAWSLAGGGDTQYF. The full variable domain, rest sourced from reference TRBV30 and TRBJ2-3, is SQTIHQWPATLVQPVGSPLSLECTVEGTSNPNLYWYRQAAGRGLQLLFYSVGIGQISSEVPQNLSASRPQDRQFILSSKKLLLSDSGFYLCAWSLAGGGDTQYFGPGTRLTVL.